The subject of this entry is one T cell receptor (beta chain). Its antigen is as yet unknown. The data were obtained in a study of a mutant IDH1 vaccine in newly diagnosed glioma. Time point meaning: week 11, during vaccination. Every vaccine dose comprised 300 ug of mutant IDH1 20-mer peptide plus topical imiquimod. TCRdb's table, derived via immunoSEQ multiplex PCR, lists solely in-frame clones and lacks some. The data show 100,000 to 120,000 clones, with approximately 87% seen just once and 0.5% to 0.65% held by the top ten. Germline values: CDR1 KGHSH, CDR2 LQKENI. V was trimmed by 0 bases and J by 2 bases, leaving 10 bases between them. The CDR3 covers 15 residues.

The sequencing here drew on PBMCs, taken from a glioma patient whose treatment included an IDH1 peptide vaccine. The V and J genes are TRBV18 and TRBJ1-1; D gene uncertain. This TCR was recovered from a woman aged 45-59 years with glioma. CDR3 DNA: TGTGCCAGCTCACCACCTTCAGCAGGTAACACTGAAGCTTTCTTT. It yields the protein CASSPPSAGNTEAFF.